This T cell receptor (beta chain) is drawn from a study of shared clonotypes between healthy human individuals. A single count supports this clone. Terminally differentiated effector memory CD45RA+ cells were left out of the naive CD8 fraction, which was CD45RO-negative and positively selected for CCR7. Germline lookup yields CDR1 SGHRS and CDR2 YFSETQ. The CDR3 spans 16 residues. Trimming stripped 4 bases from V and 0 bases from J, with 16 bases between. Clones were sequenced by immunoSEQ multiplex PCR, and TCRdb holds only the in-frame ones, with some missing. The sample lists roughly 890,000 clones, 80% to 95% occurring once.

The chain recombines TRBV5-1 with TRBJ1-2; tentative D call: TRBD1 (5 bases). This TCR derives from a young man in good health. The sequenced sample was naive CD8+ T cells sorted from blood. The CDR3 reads CASSPLGGGSNYGYTF. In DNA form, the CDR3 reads TGCGCCAGCAGCCCACTTGGGGGGGGATCTAACTATGGCTACACCTTC.